Below are 26 T cell receptor beta chains sequenced from a single sample in a study of T cell repertoires in cytomegalovirus infection. MiXCR, applied by TCRdb to the reads, yields one record per CDR3 protein. The sample holds approximately 730,000 distinct CDR3 sequences, about 28% seen once. These TCRs' antigens remain unknown. Sample: cultured CD8+ T cells from PBMCs, taken from culture after CMV antigen stimulation. These receptors came from a human donor in good health (CMV status not recorded). Some clones in this sample may be carry-over from other donors' samples.

The V gene is TRBV19, the J gene TRBJ1-1, with D perhaps matching TRBD1 (5 bases). CDR1 and CDR2 from the germline V gene are LNHDA and SQIVND (reference sequence). V gave up 5 bases and J gave up 1 base, with 14 bases separating them. This CDR3 comprises 15 residues. For the CDR3, the DNA is TGTGCCAGTAGTGTAATCAGGGAAGCGAACACTGAAGCTTTCTTT. Protein product: CASSVIREANTEAFF.

The V call is TRBV27, the J call TRBJ1-5; no firm D call. This CDR3 has 14 residues. V lost 3 bases and J lost 5, with 11 bases in between. Germline V gene sequence: CDR1 MNHEY, CDR2 SMNVEV (reference sequence). CDR3 sequence: CASSLPGKHQPQHF. CDR3 coding DNA: TGTGCCAGCAGTTTGCCAGGCAAACATCAGCCCCAGCATTTT.

The rearrangement links TRBV20-1 to TRBJ1-2; D is unclear. CDR1 and CDR2 (germline): DFQATT, SNEGSKA (reference sequence). The CDR3 runs to 12 residues. Trimming took 3 bases from V and 2 from J, leaving 7 bases between them. The CDR3 sequence: CSARWMNYGYTF. The DNA for the CDR3 is TGCAGTGCTAGGTGGATGAACTATGGCTACACCTTC.

In this sample, this clonotype turned up many times. The gene calls are TRBV7-8 and TRBJ2-2; tentative D call: TRBD2 (6 bases). The CDR3 totals 16 residues. V shed 1 base and J shed 5 bases, with 14 bases lying between them. Germline V CDR1 and CDR2: SGHVS, FQNEAQ. This CDR3 is CASSLGTLLATGELFF. The CDR3, as DNA: TGTGCCAGCAGCTTAGGCACCCTACTAGCTACCGGGGAGCTGTTTTTT.

This clonotype has just a few counts. The CDR3 sequence: CASSQEGPLAGLTDTQYF. CDR3 nucleotides: TGTGCCAGCAGCCAAGAGGGTCCCCTAGCGGGGCTCACAGATACGCAGTATTTT. This chain uses TRBV4-2 with TRBJ2-3, with 9 bases lining up with TRBD2. This CDR3 is built from 18 residues. The V and J ends lost 0 bases and 2 bases, in that order; junction bases with no gene match: 9. The germline V gene encodes CDR1 LGHNA and CDR2 YNFKEQ.

This clonotype was counted a few times. The chain uses TRBV5-8 and TRBJ1-4, with D hard to call. CDR1 and CDR2 (germline): SGHTS, YDEGEE. V dropped 2 bases and J dropped 0 bases, with 8 bases sitting between them. The CDR3 contains 15 residues. CDR3 nucleotide sequence: TGTGCCAGCAGCTTAACAAGGGCAACTAATGAAAAACTGTTTTTT. It codes for CASSLTRATNEKLFF.

V and J are TRBV19 and TRBJ1-1; D uncertain. V lost 5 bases, J lost 7 bases, and 11 bases lay in between. Germline V gene data show CDR1 as LNHDA and CDR2 as SQIVND (reference sequence). This CDR3 comprises 12 residues. CDR3 in DNA: TGTGCCAGTAGTTTCTTAGGGCTTGAAGCTTTCTTT. Its protein product is CASSFLGLEAFF.

A few counts support this clonotype. The genes are TRBV4-3 and TRBJ2-5; 7 positions match TRBD1. Unmatched junction bases numbered 3, after V lost 1 base and J lost 1 base. The CDR3 totals 15 residues. The V gene's germline CDR1 is LGHNA and CDR2 YSLEER. The CDR3 protein is CASSQGDRPQETQYF. As DNA, the CDR3 is TGCGCCAGCAGCCAAGGGGACAGACCCCAAGAGACCCAGTACTTC.

The chain has TRBV5-4 and TRBJ1-2, with 8 bases identical to TRBD1. The CDR3 spans 21 residues. Germline loops: CDR1 SGHNT, CDR2 YYREEE (reference sequence). J was trimmed by 4 bases and V by 4 bases; bases with no gene match: 27. This CDR3 reads CASSLPFPDRESGDGGYGYTF. The CDR3 bases are TGTGCCAGCAGCCTCCCGTTCCCGGACAGGGAGAGTGGAGACGGGGGCTATGGCTACACCTTC.

This clonotype was detected many times. The chain joins TRBV7-6 to TRBJ2-2; D gene uncertain. The CDR3 is 15 amino acids. The V gene's germline CDR1 is SGHVS and CDR2 FNYEAQ. Trimming took 0 bases from V and 8 from J, leaving 13 bases between them. The CDR3 nucleotides read TGTGCCAGCAGCTTAGCCGCGATGAGTCTAGGGGAGCTGTTTTTT. Residues: CASSLAAMSLGELFF.

This rearrangement joins TRBV5-4 to TRBJ1-1; unclear D gene. The CDR3 has 13 amino acids. Trimming stripped 1 base from V and 6 bases from J, with 10 bases between. Germline V lookup: CDR1 SGHNT, CDR2 YYREEE (reference sequence). CDR3 bases: TGTGCCAGCAGCTTGTTCCCTGGGTCTGAAGCTTTCTTT. Translation gives CASSLFPGSEAFF.

This clonotype has more than one count but fewer than ten. A single base separates this from a much larger clone, so it may be a read error. This chain links TRBV3-1 with TRBJ1-2, with 7 bases matching TRBD1. CDR1 is LGHDT, CDR2 YNNKEL, per germline (reference sequence). Losses at the gene ends were 3 bases for V and 5 bases for J; bases not matched to a gene: 3. The CDR3 is made up of 13 amino acids. The CDR3 DNA reads as TGTGCCAGCAGCCACGGGACAGAGTATGGCTACACCTTC. This encodes CASSHGTEYGYTF.

The chain employs TRBV5-4 and TRBJ1-1; tentatively, D is TRBD1 (5 bases). The CDR3 loop spans 15 amino acids. Per the germline V gene, CDR1 is SGHNT and CDR2 is YYREEE (reference sequence). Trimming left V 3 bases short and J 0 bases short, with 12 bases between. CDR3 nucleotides: TGTGCCAGCAGCTCCACTCGGGGGGTGAACACTGAAGCTTTCTTT. Protein sequence: CASSSTRGVNTEAFF.

This clonotype was counted only a few times. The rearrangement uses TRBV7-6 and TRBJ2-1; unclear D gene. Per germline, CDR1 SGHVS and CDR2 FNYEAQ. Trimming shortened V by 2 bases and J by 0 bases, and 14 bases separated the two germline ends. This CDR3 comprises 17 residues. The CDR3 DNA follows: TGTGCCAGCAGCTTATACTCGAACACGGGCTCCTACAATGAGCAGTTCTTC. This gives the protein CASSLYSNTGSYNEQFF.

The CDR3 is CASSKFYPGTPGQGNTGELFF. The CDR3 coding sequence is TGTGCCAGCAGCAAATTTTACCCGGGGACCCCGGGACAGGGAAACACCGGGGAGCTGTTTTTT. The chain is built from TRBV4-2 and TRBJ2-2; TRBD1 matches at 9 bases. The CDR3 contains 21 residues. The junction had 21 bases not matched to a gene; V was cut back by 5 bases and J by 2 bases. Germline loops: CDR1 LGHNA, CDR2 YNFKEQ.

This sequence joins TRBV7-9 and TRBJ2-2; 13 nucleotides agree with TRBD2. The CDR3 is made up of 18 amino acids. J gave up 4 bases and V 5 bases, and 10 bases lay outside the gene matches. Germline lookup yields CDR1 SEHNR and CDR2 FQNEAQ (reference sequence). CDR3: CASSPGLAGPSSTGELFF. As DNA, the CDR3 is TGTGCCAGCAGCCCGGGACTAGCGGGGCCCTCGAGCACCGGGGAGCTGTTTTTT.

Ten or more counts support this clonotype. Compared with germline, one end of the junction differs, possibly owing to a read error. This chain's CDR3 is CASSQDPGGTDTQYF. The CDR3, as DNA: TGTGCCAGCAGTCAGGACCCCGGGGGTACAGATACGCAGTATTTT. This sequence joins TRBV4-1 and TRBJ2-3; maybe TRBD2 (6 bases). The CDR3 runs 15 residues. CDR1 and CDR2 from the germline V gene are MGHRA and YSYEKL.

The genes are TRBV27 and TRBJ2-7; tentative D call: TRBD2 (5 bases). V gave up 2 bases and J gave up 3 bases, with 11 bases separating them. CDR1 and CDR2 (germline): MNHEY, SMNVEV (reference sequence). The CDR3 is 14 residues long. The CDR3 bases are TGTGCCAGCAGTTTACCGGGAATAGACTACGAGCAGTACTTC. It codes for CASSLPGIDYEQYF.

This clonotype has more than one count but fewer than ten. This chain connects TRBV20-1 to TRBJ2-5, with D tentatively TRBD1 or TRBD2 (6 bases each). Germline-derived CDR1 and CDR2 are DFQATT and SNEGSKA (reference sequence). Trimming pared 0 bases from V and 3 bases from J, leaving 11 bases between. This CDR3 has 14 residues. For the CDR3, the DNA is TGCAGTGCTAGAGATATGAGGGGGGAAGAGACCCAGTACTTC. Translated, it gives CSARDMRGEETQYF.

A remark on this clonotype: A clone one base away is much larger, so this may be a read error. Without the conserved terminal phenylalanine or tryptophan, this CDR3 likely stems from a read error. The chain carries TRBV12-3 or TRBV12-4 and TRBJ1-6, with 8 nucleotides matching TRBD1. The CDR3 has 13 amino acids. Unmatched junction bases numbered 5, after V lost 9 bases and J lost 7 bases. CDR3 in amino acids: CASNRGGNSPLHC. The DNA of the CDR3 is TGTGCCAGTAACAGGGGGGGGAATTCACCCCTCCACTGT.

Written as DNA, the CDR3 is TGTGCCATCAGCCCCGGAGCGGACGAGCAGTACTTC. It translates to CAISPGADEQYF. The rearrangement joins TRBV10-3 to TRBJ2-7; weak D call: TRBD2 (5 bases). Trimming stripped 6 bases from V and 5 bases from J, with 11 bases between. The CDR3 extends over 12 amino acids. Germline assignment: CDR1 ENHRY and CDR2 SYGVKD.

This clonotype was counted between two and nine times. The V call is TRBV7-9, the J call TRBJ1-3; D not resolved. Per the germline V gene, CDR1 is SEHNR and CDR2 is FQNEAQ (reference sequence). Trimming took off 0 bases at V and 0 bases at J, with 15 bases between the two ends. This CDR3 is built from 18 residues. In DNA, the CDR3 is TGTGCCAGCAGCTTAGCGATAAGGTTGAGAGTCTCTGGAAACACCATATATTTT. Amino acid sequence: CASSLAIRLRVSGNTIYF.

This clonotype was recorded many times. The gene calls are TRBV12-3 or TRBV12-4 and TRBJ1-5; D call uncertain. Trimming took 6 bases from V and 4 from J, leaving 16 bases between them. The CDR3 extends over 15 amino acids. The CDR3, as DNA: TGTGCCAGCAGCCTTGGGAGGTTTGGGAATCAGCCCCAGCATTTT. This sequence encodes CASSLGRFGNQPQHF.

This clonotype turned up a few times. This chain joins TRBV11-3 and TRBJ2-7; the D call may be TRBD1 or TRBD2 (5 bases each). CDR1 and CDR2 (germline): SGHNT, YENEEA. The CDR3 is 14 residues long. The V end lost 4 bases, the J end lost 2 bases, and 12 bases lay between the germline ends. CDR3 residues: CASSSGPLAYEQYF. CDR3 nucleotide sequence: TGTGCCAGCAGCTCGGGACCGCTAGCCTACGAGCAGTACTTC.

J is TRBJ2-7 and V is TRBV6-1; either TRBD1 or TRBD2 may supply D (6 bases each). The CDR3 loop spans 16 amino acids. Looked up from germline, CDR1 is MNHNS and CDR2 is SASEGT. The V end lost 1 base, the J end lost 3 bases, and 16 bases lay between the germline ends. The CDR3 reads CASSEGRGLEGYEQYF. The CDR3, as DNA: TGTGCCAGCAGTGAAGGTCGGGGGCTGGAAGGCTACGAGCAGTACTTC.

This clonotype showed up just a few times. This sequence joins TRBV6-1 and TRBJ2-3; TRBD1 matches 7 bases. CDR1 is MNHNS, CDR2 SASEGT, per germline. CDR3 length: 16 amino acids. The V gene end was trimmed by 5 bases and the J gene end by 0 bases; junction bases not matched to a gene: 8. The CDR3 spells CASSPHRGPSTDTQYF. As DNA, the CDR3 is TGTGCCAGCAGTCCCCACAGGGGACCTAGCACAGATACGCAGTATTTT.